This T cell receptor beta chain was retrieved from a study of blood T cell repertoires in COVID-19. Study at large: From T cells, B-cell-depleted T cells, or PBMCs came the material, which was cDNA or gDNA.

CDR1 SGHTA and CDR2 FQGNSA come from the germline V gene. Deletions cut 5 bases from V and 10 bases from J, with 23 bases between. The CDR3 extends over 15 amino acids. Here immunoSEQ multiplex PCR was the method, and the copy in TCRdb shows in-frame clones only, minus some. The data contain about 210,000 clones, 75% to 90% of them singletons. Everyone who took part was roughly 18 to 89 years old, and they came from 20 to 25 US areas. The J gene is TRBJ1-1, the V gene TRBV7-2, with D possibly matching TRBD1 (5 bases). The clonotype originates from a man aged 40-49 years who had recovered from COVID-19. The sample taken for sequencing was PBMCs or T cells enriched from blood (not recorded which). The chain's CDR3 is CASSPPRGRGNRAFF. The CDR3 DNA reads as TGTGCCAGCAGCCCCCCTCGAGGGAGGGGTAATCGAGCTTTCTTT.